The 28 T cell receptor beta chains given below trace back to one sample, sequenced in a study of tumor-infiltrating lymphocytes in primary liver carcinoma. The investigators made TCR beta cDNA from approximately 510 ng total RNA, using a constant-region primer. Library construction for TCR beta comprised three nested multiplex PCR rounds performed with slightly modified ARM-PCR. The study ran its first two PCR rounds for 9 to 10 cycles each, using TRBV1-TRBV30 forward primers and a C-beta reverse primer. TCRdb called the multiplex PCR reads again in MiXCR, with one record for every CDR3 protein. The sample includes tens of thousands of distinct CDR3 sequences, 60% to 80% of them seen just once. From unsorted bulk tissue weighing roughly 18-30 mg, DNA and RNA were co-extracted. The sequenced sample was liver tumor tissue from sampling region 5. Documented subset: tumor region T5, tumor centre. The receptors shown here come from a man in his forties with primary liver carcinoma and hepatitis B virus infection.

The chain employs TRBV9 and TRBJ2-7; 7 nucleotides agree with TRBD1. This CDR3 comprises 14 residues. Germline V gene data show CDR1 as SGDLS and CDR2 as YYNGEE. The trim removed 2 bases at V and 3 bases at J, leaving 5 bases unmatched. The CDR3 sequence is CASSVGTAVYEQYF. The CDR3 DNA sequence: TGTGCCAGCAGCGTCGGGACAGCAGTCTACGAGCAGTACTTC.

With respect to this clonotype: A junction end diverges from the germline sequence, so it may reflect a read error. This chain links TRBV6-2 or TRBV6-3 with TRBJ2-1, with 10 bases lining up with TRBD2. The CDR3 contains 13 residues. Germline CDR1 reads MNHEY; CDR2 reads SVGEGT. CDR3 protein: CGSRTSGIGEQFF. CDR3 coding DNA: TGTGGCAGCAGGACTAGCGGTATCGGTGAGCAGTTCTTC.

The V call is TRBV5-1, the J call TRBJ2-7; unclear D gene. From germline, CDR1 is SGHRS and CDR2 YFSETQ. The CDR3 sequence is 13 residues long. V dropped 1 base and J dropped 3 bases, with 8 bases sitting between them. CDR3: CASSLRLYYEQYF. As DNA, the CDR3 is TGCGCCAGCAGCTTGAGACTGTACTACGAGCAGTACTTC.

This clonotype is medium-sized within its sample. This chain links TRBV4-3 with TRBJ2-1, with D perhaps matching TRBD2 (6 bases). CDR1 is LGHNA and CDR2 is YSLEER in the germline V gene. Trimming took 0 bases from V and 5 from J, leaving 14 bases between them. The CDR3 length is 16 residues. The CDR3 bases are TGCGCCAGCAGCCAAGATAGGAGCGGGTTTCACAATGAGCAGTTCTTC. Amino acid sequence: CASSQDRSGFHNEQFF.

Concerning this clonotype: Relative to the germline gene, one junction end is altered; a read error may explain this. V usage is TRBV4-1 and J usage is TRBJ2-6, with D tentatively TRBD2 (5 bases). The CDR3 length is 17 residues. CDR1 MGHRA and CDR2 YSYEKL come from the germline V gene. As DNA, the CDR3 is TGTGCCAGCAGCCAAGAGGGATGGGGTTCTGGGGCCAACGTCCTGACTTTC. It yields the protein CASSQEGWGSGANVLTF.

V gene TRBV5-1 combines with J gene TRBJ2-3, with 10 bases matching TRBD2. Per germline, CDR1 SGHRS and CDR2 YFSETQ. Trimming took 9 bases from V and 4 from J; bases not matched to a gene: 11. This CDR3 spans 15 amino acids. The CDR3 nucleotides are TGCGCCACCAGGACTAGCGGTAGGGCTGCAGATACGCAGTATTTT. It codes for CATRTSGRAADTQYF.

V usage is TRBV12-3 or TRBV12-4 and J usage is TRBJ2-5, with unresolved D. The CDR3 spans 13 residues. V lost 10 bases, J lost 4 bases, and 16 bases lay in between. CDR3 region: CATSRSVSETQYF. CDR3 DNA sequence: TGTGCCACCAGCCGAAGCGTGTCAGAGACCCAGTACTTC.

As to this clonotype: The junction differs from germline at one of its ends, possibly a read error. The chain combines TRBV12-3 or TRBV12-4 with TRBJ2-5; 7 nucleotides match TRBD2. The CDR3 extends over 14 amino acids. CDR3 DNA sequence: TGTGCCAGCGGAGGCGGACGGGGGGAAGAGACCCATTACTTC. Amino acids: CASGGGRGEETHYF.

Points on this clonotype: A much larger clone lies one base from this, so it may be a read error. This chain links TRBV11-3 with TRBJ2-7, with D possibly being TRBD1 or TRBD2 (5 bases each). Germline loops: CDR1 SGHNT, CDR2 YENEEA. The CDR3 spans 15 residues. The CDR3 DNA reads TGTGCCAGCGGCTTAGAAGGACGGGGCGGCCACGAGCATTACTTC. It is translated as CASGLEGRGGHEHYF.

Comments on this clonotype: Germline and junction disagree at one end, which may indicate a read error. The V gene is TRBV5-1, the J gene TRBJ1-1, with D tentatively TRBD1 (5 bases). CDR1 and CDR2 from the germline V gene are SGHRS and YFSETQ. This CDR3 spans 13 amino acids. The CDR3 reads CASSLVWGTEAFF. The CDR3 DNA reads as TGCGCCAGCAGTTTGGTATGGGGGACTGAAGCTTTCTTT. Full variable domain (missing parts from reference TRBV5-1 and TRBJ1-1): KAGVTQTPRYLIKTRGQQVTLSCSPISGHRSVSWYQQTPGQGLQFLFEYFSETQRNKGNFPGRFSGRQFSNSRSEMNVSTLELGDSALYLCASSLVWGTEAFFGQGTRLTVV.

The genes are TRBV19 and TRBJ2-5, with D tentatively TRBD1 (6 bases). Germline V gives CDR1 LNHDA, CDR2 SQIVND (reference sequence). V was clipped by 11 bases and J by 5 bases, with 15 bases between them. There are 12 residues in the CDR3. The CDR3 bases are TGTGCCTGTCGACAGGCTAGGGAGACCCAGTACTTC. Translation: CACRQARETQYF.

Details on this clonotype: One junction end does not reproduce the germline sequence, and a read error may be involved. V is TRBV11-1 and J is TRBJ2-1; D remains unclear. The CDR3 has 18 residues. Germline CDR1 reads SGHAT; CDR2 reads FQDESV (reference sequence). The CDR3 DNA reads TGTGCCAGCAGCTTATACCGCTCCGCGAGATGGTCCTACAAAGAGCAGTTCTTC. Amino acid sequence: CASSLYRSARWSYKEQFF.

This sequence joins TRBV5-1 and TRBJ2-3; D gene uncertain. The germline V and J ends were trimmed by 1 base and 0 bases, with 12 bases remaining between them. Germline CDR1 SGHRS, CDR2 YFSETQ. This CDR3 is 16 amino acids long. The CDR3 region is CASSLNGYASTDTQYF. CDR3 nucleotides: TGCGCCAGCAGCTTGAACGGCTATGCTAGCACAGATACGCAGTATTTT.

The table lists this clonotype with a count of one. Compared with germline, one end of the junction differs, possibly owing to a read error. V is TRBV11-2 and J is TRBJ2-1; 7 bases are a match to TRBD2. The CDR3 contains 16 residues. The germline V gene encodes CDR1 SGHAT and CDR2 FQNNGV. The CDR3 loop reads CASSYPGASGSNEHFF. The CDR3, as DNA: TGTGCCAGCAGCTACCCCGGGGCTAGCGGTAGTAATGAGCACTTCTTC.

This clonotype occurred many times. The chain has TRBV6-5 and TRBJ2-2; tentative D call: TRBD1 (6 bases). Germline CDR1 and CDR2: MNHEY and SVGAGI. The V and J ends lost 3 bases and 2 bases respectively, with 13 bases between them. The CDR3 is made up of 16 amino acids. The CDR3 region is CASSYRTVSNTGELFF. The CDR3 DNA sequence: TGTGCCAGCAGTTATCGGACAGTTTCTAACACCGGGGAGCTGTTTTTT.

V gene TRBV11-2 combines with J gene TRBJ1-4; no clear D gene. The CDR3 has 15 amino acids. V was cut by 3 bases and J by 13 bases, with 21 bases left in between. From germline, CDR1 is SGHAT and CDR2 FQNNGV. CDR3 loop: CASSLLTGRSERLFF. In DNA form, the CDR3 reads TGTGCCAGCAGCTTGCTGACGGGCCGTAGTGAGAGACTGTTTTTT.

This clonotype has just one count. One end of the junction is discordant with germline, which a read error may explain. The V gene is TRBV11-2, the J gene TRBJ2-1, with a tentative D call TRBD2 (6 bases). Looked up from germline, CDR1 is SGHAT and CDR2 is FQNNGV. This CDR3 spans 16 amino acids. Written as DNA, the CDR3 is TGTGCCAGCAGCTACCCTGGGATTAGCGGTAGCAATGAGCAGTTTTTC. Translated, it gives CASSYPGISGSNEQFF.

About this clonotype itself: No conserved phenylalanine or tryptophan ends this CDR3, so it is likely a read error. The chain employs TRBV28 and TRBJ1-4, with no clear D. This CDR3 region has 15 residues. Germline V lookup: CDR1 MDHEN, CDR2 SYDVKM. Trimming pared 8 bases from V and 8 bases from J, leaving 21 bases between. DNA for the CDR3: TGTGCCAGCGGTCCGGGAAAGTCGGCCGCGGAAAAACTGTTTTTA. It encodes CASGPGKSAAEKLFL.

J is TRBJ1-1 and V is TRBV16; tentative D call: TRBD1 (5 bases). The germline CDR1 and CDR2 sequences are KGHSY and FQNENV. The CDR3 spans 16 residues. V lost 1 base to trimming and J lost 4 bases, with 16 bases between them. The CDR3 DNA is TGTGCCAGCAGCCAATACGACGGAGGGGTGAGCACTGAAGCTTTCTTT. It specifies CASSQYDGGVSTEAFF.

On this clonotype itself: The junction differs from germline at one of its ends, possibly a read error. The chain employs TRBV6-2 or TRBV6-3 and TRBJ2-7; D is unclear. Germline CDR1 reads MNHEY; CDR2 reads SVGEGT. The CDR3 sequence is 13 residues long. CDR3 nucleotides: TGTGCCAGCAGTCAGGTTGGAGCCTACGAGCACTACTTC. This codes for CASSQVGAYEHYF.

The CDR3 spells CASNRVGLRGDYEQYF. The CDR3 coding sequence is TGCGCCAGCAACCGAGTAGGCCTGAGGGGAGACTACGAGCAGTACTTC. The gene calls are TRBV4-1 and TRBJ2-7; D possibly uses TRBD1 or TRBD2 (5 bases each). V lost 7 bases to trimming and J lost 3 bases, with 22 bases between them. The CDR3 loop spans 16 amino acids. Germline loops: CDR1 MGHRA, CDR2 YSYEKL.

Notes on this clonotype: Compared with germline, one end of the junction differs, possibly owing to a read error. This chain uses TRBV7-9 with TRBJ2-7; D unclear. The CDR3 contains 13 residues. Germline V gene lookup returns CDR1 SEHNR and CDR2 FQNEAQ (reference sequence). This CDR3 reads CANSSEYSYEQYF. The CDR3 DNA follows: TGTGCCAACAGCTCTGAGTACTCCTACGAGCAGTACTTC.

About this clonotype: The CDR3 does not close with the conserved phenylalanine or tryptophan, likely indicating a read error. This chain joins TRBV5-1 and TRBJ1-4, with a possible D match to TRBD1 (6 bases). Looked up from germline, CDR1 is SGHRS and CDR2 is YFSETQ. The CDR3 has 14 residues. The chain's CDR3 is CVSSLHPGDEKLFS. The CDR3 region has the DNA TGCGTCAGCAGTCTGCACCCAGGGGACGAAAAACTGTTTTCT.

Notes on this clonotype: Sequence at one end of the junction differs from germline and may be a read error. The gene calls are TRBV11-2 and TRBJ1-4; unclear D gene. CDR1 SGHAT and CDR2 FQNNGV come from the germline V gene. There are 14 residues in the CDR3. The CDR3 reads CVSSLGQWAEKLFF. CDR3 in DNA: TGTGTCAGCAGCTTAGGGCAGTGGGCTGAAAAATTGTTTTTT.

With regard to this clonotype: At one of its ends the junction is not consistent with the germline gene, which may arise from a read error. The rearrangement joins TRBV11-2 to TRBJ2-3; D gene ambiguous. The CDR3 length is 14 residues. The germline V gene encodes CDR1 SGHAT and CDR2 FQNNGV. The CDR3 sequence: CASSPPGRTDTQYF. In nucleotides, the CDR3 is TGTGCCAGCAGCCCCCCGGGCCGAACAGATACGCAATATTTT.

Note on this clonotype: The germline gene is not matched at one end of the junction; a read error may be the cause. The chain carries TRBV4-3 and TRBJ2-5; a possible D gene is TRBD2 (5 bases). The CDR3 covers 17 residues. CDR1 is LGHNA and CDR2 is YSLEER in the germline V gene. CDR3 sequence: CASSQAASRRTGETQCF. The CDR3 coding sequence is TGCGCCAGCAGCCAGGCGGCTAGCCGGAGGACTGGTGAGACCCAGTGCTTC.

In this sample, this clonotype turned up once. A read error may account for a junction end that differs from germline. The rearrangement uses TRBV5-5 and TRBJ1-1; D unclear. This CDR3 has 15 residues. Germline CDR1 is SGHKS and CDR2 is YYEKEE (reference sequence). The CDR3 coding sequence is TGCGCCAGCAGCCATGAGTGTGAGCGGTACACTGAAGCTATCTTT. It codes for CASSHECERYTEAIF. Full variable domain (missing parts from reference TRBV5-5 and TRBJ1-1): DAGVTQSPTHLIKTRGQQVTLRCSPISGHKSVSWYQQVLGQGPQFIFQYYEKEERGRGNFPDRFSARQFPNYSSELNVNALLLGDSALYLCASSHECERYTEAIFGQGTRLTVV.

This clonotype is medium-sized (0.01 to 0.1%) in the sample. The genes are TRBV6-1 and TRBJ2-7, with D hard to call. V was shortened by 2 bases and J by 7 bases, with 6 bases between the two germline ends. In germline, CDR1 is MNHNS, CDR2 SASEGT. This CDR3 contains 11 residues. This CDR3 is CASSETWEQYF. The CDR3 nucleotides are TGTGCCAGCAGTGAAACGTGGGAGCAGTACTTC.